Presented here are 20 T cell receptor beta chains from one specimen sequenced in a study of cytomegalovirus exposure and HLA in healthy donors (TCRdb year 2017). Receptors were amplified or captured by the immunoSEQ multiplex PCR assay. A mixture of 60 forward primers for TCR Vbeta segments and 13 reverse primers for TCR Jbeta segments was used in the multiplex PCR. Here the immuneACCESS table is served through TCRdb, limited to in-frame sequences with V and J called. Missing clones are a known gap in these copies; in checked studies unresolved V genes cover under half, and the rest lacks a known reason. For this sample the table gives more than 150,000 clones, of which around three quarters were detected only once. Less than 2% of the sample belongs to the ten largest clones. The specimen was PBMCs. The receptors come from a woman aged 25 to 45 in good health and CMV-seronegative.

The chain joins TRBV30 to TRBJ1-6; possibly TRBD1 for D (5 bases). V gave up 0 bases and J gave up 0 bases, with 15 bases separating them. Looked up from germline, CDR1 is GTSNPN and CDR2 is SVGIG (reference sequence). The CDR3 runs to 18 residues. CDR3 loop: CAWSVGLSGSSYNSPLHF. The CDR3 DNA follows: TGTGCCTGGAGTGTGGGACTTTCAGGGAGCTCCTATAATTCACCCCTCCACTTT.

CDR3 loop: CASSLKIAGGRVDTQYF. CDR3 bases: TGTGCCAGCAGCTTAAAGATAGCGGGGGGGCGGGTAGATACGCAGTATTTT. V usage is TRBV11-2 and J usage is TRBJ2-3; 11 nucleotides agree with TRBD2. Germline loops: CDR1 SGHAT, CDR2 FQNNGV. Trimming removed 2 bases from V and 5 bases from J; junction bases left unmatched: 9. This CDR3 spans 17 amino acids.

The CDR3 nucleotides read TGTGCCTGCCGAGGGCGCAACTATGGCTACACCTTC. It codes for CACRGRNYGYTF. The chain combines TRBV30 with TRBJ1-2; D is unresolved. Germline CDR1 is GTSNPN and CDR2 is SVGIG (reference sequence). The CDR3 is made up of 12 amino acids. V was clipped by 6 bases and J by 2 bases, with 10 bases between them.

V is TRBV4-2 and J is TRBJ1-6; 10 positions agree with TRBD1. The V and J ends lost 0 bases and 4 bases, in that order; junction bases with no gene match: 3. CDR3 length equals 17 residues. Per germline, CDR1 LGHNA and CDR2 YNFKEQ. CDR3 amino acids: CASSQEGDRGYNSPLHF. CDR3 in DNA: TGTGCCAGCAGCCAAGAAGGGGACAGGGGTTATAATTCACCCCTCCACTTT.

The gene calls are TRBV2 and TRBJ2-5; 12 bases are a match to TRBD2. There are 17 residues in the CDR3. The J segment lost 2 bases and the V segment lost 7 bases, leaving 11 bases of the junction unmatched. CDR1 is SNHLY, CDR2 FYNNEI, per germline. This CDR3 reads CASIYFGLAGTQETQYF. CDR3 coding DNA: TGTGCCAGCATTTATTTCGGACTAGCGGGGACACAAGAGACCCAGTACTTC. Supplemented by reference TRBV2 and TRBJ2-5, the full variable domain reads EPEVTQTPSHQVTQMGQEVILRCVPISNHLYFYWYRQILGQKVEFLVSFYNNEISEKSEIFDDQFSVERPDGSNFTLKIRSTKLEDSAMYFCASIYFGLAGTQETQYFGPGTRLLVL.

This chain connects TRBV9 to TRBJ2-3, with D perhaps TRBD2 (5 bases). The CDR3 has 14 amino acids. CDR1 and CDR2 from the germline V gene are SGDLS and YYNGEE. Trimming pared 2 bases from V and 2 bases from J, leaving 9 bases between. CDR3 in DNA: TGTGCCAGCAGCGTCGACTACCACACAGATACGCAGTATTTT. Amino acids: CASSVDYHTDTQYF.

The V and J genes are TRBV5-6 and TRBJ1-1; TRBD1 matches at 9 bases. Trimming cost V 6 bases and J 4 bases; bases outside gene matches: 10. Germline V gene data show CDR1 as SGHDT and CDR2 as YYEEEE. The length of the CDR3 is 15 residues. The CDR3 sequence is CASTLWGQGITEAFF. The CDR3 nucleotides read TGTGCCAGCACCCTATGGGGACAGGGAATCACTGAAGCTTTCTTT.

The chain combines TRBV5-1 with TRBJ2-5; D unresolved. CDR3 size: 13 residues. Germline loops: CDR1 SGHRS, CDR2 YFSETQ. V lost 3 bases and J lost 2, with 8 bases in between. CDR3 protein: CASSSDTQETQYF. CDR3 bases: TGCGCCAGCAGCTCCGACACACAAGAGACCCAGTACTTC.

The gene calls are TRBV18 and TRBJ2-1; tentatively, D is TRBD1 (5 bases). Germline V gene sequence: CDR1 KGHSH, CDR2 LQKENI. This CDR3 is built from 17 residues. Trimming stripped 8 bases from V and 0 bases from J, with 20 bases between. In DNA, the CDR3 is TGTGCCAGCAGAGGTCTAAGAACAGGAGACTCCTACAATGAGCAGTTCTTC. The encoded protein is CASRGLRTGDSYNEQFF.

The chain joins TRBV7-8 to TRBJ1-2, with 9 nucleotides matching TRBD1. CDR1 SGHVS and CDR2 FQNEAQ come from the germline V gene. Germline trimming cut 2 bases from V and 6 bases from J; bases unmatched to any gene: 10. The CDR3 loop spans 16 amino acids. The CDR3 spells CASSLNAGTGYNGYTF. The CDR3 nucleotides are TGTGCCAGCAGCTTAAATGCCGGGACAGGGTATAATGGCTACACCTTC.

The rearrangement uses TRBV7-3 and TRBJ1-5; D ambiguous. This CDR3 is 15 amino acids long. Germline values: CDR1 SGHTA, CDR2 FQGTGA. Trimming took 5 bases from V and 6 from J, leaving 17 bases between them. CDR3 nucleotide sequence: TGTGCCAGCAGCCGCATAACGGTCGGCGGTCAGCCCCAGCATTTT. Translated: CASSRITVGGQPQHF.

The chain carries TRBV30 and TRBJ1-1; D unresolved. CDR1 GTSNPN and CDR2 SVGIG come from the germline V gene (reference sequence). V lost 4 bases and J lost 1, with 10 bases in between. The CDR3 is 13 amino acids. In DNA, the CDR3 is TGTGCCTGGACCATGCTAAGGAACACTGAAGCTTTCTTT. Protein product: CAWTMLRNTEAFF. Variable domain in full (rest from reference TRBV30 and TRBJ1-1): SQTIHQWPATLVQPVGSPLSLECTVEGTSNPNLYWYRQAAGRGLQLLFYSVGIGQISSEVPQNLSASRPQDRQFILSSKKLLLSDSGFYLCAWTMLRNTEAFFGQGTRLTVV.

This clone has just one count. The chain carries TRBV15 and TRBJ1-2, with 8 positions matching TRBD1. Unmatched junction bases numbered 4, after V lost 1 base and J lost 3 bases. The CDR3 runs 15 residues. Germline V CDR1 and CDR2: LNHNV, YYDKDF (reference sequence). In DNA form, the CDR3 reads TGTGCCACCAGCAGAGCCGGGACAGGCCACTATGGCTACACCTTC. This sequence encodes CATSRAGTGHYGYTF. Full variable domain (outside the CDR3, taken from reference TRBV15 and TRBJ1-2): DAMVIQNPRYQVTQFGKPVTLSCSQTLNHNVMYWYQQKSSQAPKLLFHYYDKDFNNEADTPDNFQSRRPNTSFCFLDIRSPGLGDTAMYLCATSRAGTGHYGYTFGSGTRLTVV.

CDR3: CASSYFASPFLEAFF. In DNA, the CDR3 is TGTGCCAGCAGTTACTTCGCCAGTCCTTTCCTTGAAGCTTTCTTT. The rearrangement joins TRBV6-5 to TRBJ1-1; D is ambiguous. The CDR3 is 15 amino acids. Germline CDR1 MNHEY, CDR2 SVGAGI. V was trimmed by 1 base and J by 7 bases, leaving 16 bases between them.

The J gene is TRBJ1-5, the V gene TRBV6-7; the match to TRBD1 covers 7 bases. TRBV6-7 is designated an ORF whose function remains uncertain. V gave up 5 bases and J gave up 4 bases; unmatched junction bases: 8. This CDR3 has 15 residues. CDR3 DNA sequence: TGTGCCAGCAGTGCGGAAGGGGGCTCAAATCAGCCCCAGCATTTT. It encodes CASSAEGGSNQPQHF.

This chain connects TRBV30 to TRBJ1-5; TRBD1 is a possible D gene (5 bases). V gave up 2 bases and J gave up 6 bases, with 17 bases separating them. The CDR3 has 15 amino acids. Germline V gene lookup returns CDR1 GTSNPN and CDR2 SVGIG (reference sequence). The CDR3 is CAWSISDRRGQPQHF. The CDR3 coding sequence is TGTGCCTGGAGTATCTCGGATAGAAGGGGTCAGCCCCAGCATTTT.

The chain carries TRBV7-8 and TRBJ2-5; TRBD2 aligns across 12 bases. The CDR3 has 21 residues. The ends lost 4 bases at V and 2 bases at J; junction bases unmatched: 20. CDR1 is SGHVS and CDR2 is FQNEAQ in the germline V gene. The CDR3 nucleotides are TGTGCCAGCAGCTATAAAACAGTGTGGTCGCGGACTAGCGGGGAACAAGAGACCCAGTACTTC. It yields the protein CASSYKTVWSRTSGEQETQYF.

This rearrangement joins TRBV4-1 to TRBJ2-1, with 7 bases fitting TRBD1. Unmatched junction bases numbered 16, after V lost 4 bases and J lost 4 bases. The CDR3 has 18 residues. CDR1 MGHRA and CDR2 YSYEKL come from the germline V gene. The CDR3 DNA is TGCGCCAGCAGCCGCCTAGACAGGGAGACAGGGAAATACAATGAGCAGTTCTTC. As protein: CASSRLDRETGKYNEQFF.

The chain carries TRBV12-5 and TRBJ2-7, with a possible D match to TRBD1 (5 bases). CDR1 and CDR2 (germline): LGHNT, FRNRAP. V was pared by 1 base and J by 7 bases, with 17 bases between. This CDR3 has 15 amino acids. In DNA form, the CDR3 reads TGTGCTAGTGGTTTGGAAAGACAGCGATTTATGGAGCAGTACTTC. Translated, it gives CASGLERQRFMEQYF.

This clone was seen more than once but under ten times. The chain carries TRBV11-2 and TRBJ1-2; 8 positions match TRBD1. Germline V gene lookup returns CDR1 SGHAT and CDR2 FQNNGV. This CDR3 is built from 17 residues. The trim removed 5 bases at V and 2 bases at J, leaving 13 bases unmatched. In DNA form, the CDR3 reads TGTGCCAGCAGCGACGACCCGGGACAGGTTAAAAACTATGGCTACACCTTC. This codes for CASSDDPGQVKNYGYTF. Filled out from reference TRBV11-2 and TRBJ1-2, the complete variable domain reads EAGVAQSPRYKIIEKRQSVAFWCNPISGHATLYWYQQILGQGPKLLIQFQNNGVVDDSQLPKDRFSAERLKGVDSTLKIQPAKLEDSAVYLCASSDDPGQVKNYGYTFGSGTRLTVV.